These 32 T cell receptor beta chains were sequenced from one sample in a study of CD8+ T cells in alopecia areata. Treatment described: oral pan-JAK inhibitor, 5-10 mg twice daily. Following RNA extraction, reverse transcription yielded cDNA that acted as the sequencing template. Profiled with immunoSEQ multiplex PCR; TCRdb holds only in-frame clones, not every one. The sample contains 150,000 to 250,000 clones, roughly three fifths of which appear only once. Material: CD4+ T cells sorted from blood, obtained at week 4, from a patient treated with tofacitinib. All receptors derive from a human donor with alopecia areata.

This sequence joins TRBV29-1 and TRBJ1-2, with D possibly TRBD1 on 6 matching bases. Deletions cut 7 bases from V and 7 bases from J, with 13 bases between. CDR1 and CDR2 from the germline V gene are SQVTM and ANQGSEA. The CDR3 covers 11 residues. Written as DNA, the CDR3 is TGCAGCGGGAACAGGGAACCTGGCTACACCTTC. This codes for CSGNREPGYTF.

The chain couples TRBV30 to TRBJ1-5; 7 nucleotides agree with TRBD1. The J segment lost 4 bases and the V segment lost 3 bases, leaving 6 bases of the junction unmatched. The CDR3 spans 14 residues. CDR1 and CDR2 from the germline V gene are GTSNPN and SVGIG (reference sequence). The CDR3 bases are TGTGCCTGGAGCGCAAACAGGGGTAATCAGCCCCAGCATTTT. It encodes CAWSANRGNQPQHF. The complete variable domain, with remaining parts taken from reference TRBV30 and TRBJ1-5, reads SQTIHQWPATLVQPVGSPLSLECTVEGTSNPNLYWYRQAAGRGLQLLFYSVGIGQISSEVPQNLSASRPQDRQFILSSKKLLLSDSGFYLCAWSANRGNQPQHFGDGTRLSIL.

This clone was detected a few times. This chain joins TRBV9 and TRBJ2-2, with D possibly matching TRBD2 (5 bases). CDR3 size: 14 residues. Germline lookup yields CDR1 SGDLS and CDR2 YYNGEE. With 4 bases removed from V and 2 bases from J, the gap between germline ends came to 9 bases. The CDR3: CASSFRGNTGELFF. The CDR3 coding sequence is TGTGCCAGCAGCTTTCGGGGAAACACCGGGGAGCTGTTTTTT.

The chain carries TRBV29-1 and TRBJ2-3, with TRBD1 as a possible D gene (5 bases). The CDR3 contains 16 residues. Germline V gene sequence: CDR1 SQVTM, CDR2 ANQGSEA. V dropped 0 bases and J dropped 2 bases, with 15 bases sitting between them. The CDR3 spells CSVEDTFNRPTDTQYF. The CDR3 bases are TGCAGCGTTGAAGACACGTTTAACAGGCCCACAGATACGCAGTATTTT.

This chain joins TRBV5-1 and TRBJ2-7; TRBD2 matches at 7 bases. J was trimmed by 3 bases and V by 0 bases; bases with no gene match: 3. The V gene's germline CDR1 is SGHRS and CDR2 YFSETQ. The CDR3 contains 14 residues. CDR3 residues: CASSLGAGLYEQYF. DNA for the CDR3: TGCGCCAGCAGCTTGGGAGCGGGACTCTACGAGCAGTACTTC.

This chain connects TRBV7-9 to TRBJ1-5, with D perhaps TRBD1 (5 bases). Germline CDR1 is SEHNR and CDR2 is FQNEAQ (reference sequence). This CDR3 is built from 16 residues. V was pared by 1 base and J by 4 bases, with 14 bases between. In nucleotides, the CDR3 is TGTGCCAGCAGCTTAGAAACGGGACCCGGGAATCAGCCCCAGCATTTT. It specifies CASSLETGPGNQPQHF.

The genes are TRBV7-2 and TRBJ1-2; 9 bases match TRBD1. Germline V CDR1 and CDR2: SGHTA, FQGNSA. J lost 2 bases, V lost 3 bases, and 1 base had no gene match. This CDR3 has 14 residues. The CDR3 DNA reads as TGTGCCAGCAGCTTGGACAGGGGAAACTATGGCTACACCTTC. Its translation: CASSLDRGNYGYTF.

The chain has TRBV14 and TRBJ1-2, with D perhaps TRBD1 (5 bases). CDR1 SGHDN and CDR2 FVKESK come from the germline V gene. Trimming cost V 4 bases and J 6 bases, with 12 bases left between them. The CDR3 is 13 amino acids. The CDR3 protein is CASSPQGTHGYTF. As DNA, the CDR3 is TGTGCCAGCAGCCCTCAGGGAACCCATGGCTACACCTTC.

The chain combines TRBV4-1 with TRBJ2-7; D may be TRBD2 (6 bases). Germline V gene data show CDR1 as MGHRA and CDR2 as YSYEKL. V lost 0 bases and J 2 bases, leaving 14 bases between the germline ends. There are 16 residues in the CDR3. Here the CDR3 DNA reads TGCGCCAGCAGCCAAGACCCAGGGAGGTTAGCCTACGAGCAGTACTTC. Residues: CASSQDPGRLAYEQYF.

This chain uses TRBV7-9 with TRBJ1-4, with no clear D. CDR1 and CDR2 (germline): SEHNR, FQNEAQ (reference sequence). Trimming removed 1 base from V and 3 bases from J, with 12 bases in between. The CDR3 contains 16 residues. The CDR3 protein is CASSLGGVRANEKLFF. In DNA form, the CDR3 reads TGTGCCAGCAGCTTAGGTGGGGTTCGGGCTAATGAAAAACTGTTTTTT.

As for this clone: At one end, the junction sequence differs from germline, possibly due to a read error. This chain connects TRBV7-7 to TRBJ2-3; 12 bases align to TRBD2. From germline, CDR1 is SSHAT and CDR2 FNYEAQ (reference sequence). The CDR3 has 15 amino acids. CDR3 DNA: TGTGCTAGCAGCCGACTAGCGGGGGTGCAAGATACGCAGTATTTT. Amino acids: CASSRLAGVQDTQYF.

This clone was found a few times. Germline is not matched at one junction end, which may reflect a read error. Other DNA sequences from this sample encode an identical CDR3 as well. CDR3 coding DNA: TGCAGCGTCGAAGGGACGGGAGAGACCCAGTACTTC. Translation gives CSVEGTGETQYF. This chain joins TRBV29-1 and TRBJ2-5; D is tentatively TRBD1 or TRBD2 (5 bases each). The germline V gene has CDR1 SQVTM and CDR2 ANQGSEA. The CDR3 runs 12 residues.

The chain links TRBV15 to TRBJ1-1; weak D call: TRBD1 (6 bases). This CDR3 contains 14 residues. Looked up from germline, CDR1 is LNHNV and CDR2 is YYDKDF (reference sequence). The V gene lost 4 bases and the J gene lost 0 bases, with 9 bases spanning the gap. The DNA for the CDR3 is TGTGCCACCAGCATTGGGACATTGAACACTGAAGCTTTCTTT. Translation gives CATSIGTLNTEAFF.

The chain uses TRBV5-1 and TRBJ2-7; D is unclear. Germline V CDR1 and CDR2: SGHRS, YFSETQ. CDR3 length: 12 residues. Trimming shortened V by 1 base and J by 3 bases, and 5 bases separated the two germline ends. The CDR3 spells CASSLFDYEQYF. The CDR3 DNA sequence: TGCGCCAGCAGCTTGTTTGACTACGAGCAGTACTTC.

The CDR3 region is CASSLVPDSNTEAFF. The CDR3 coding sequence is TGCGCCAGCAGCTTGGTTCCGGACAGTAACACTGAAGCTTTCTTT. The chain has TRBV5-1 and TRBJ1-1; maybe TRBD1 (6 bases). The germline V and J ends were trimmed by 0 bases and 2 bases, with 11 bases remaining between them. The CDR3 is made up of 15 amino acids. CDR1 is SGHRS, CDR2 YFSETQ, per germline.

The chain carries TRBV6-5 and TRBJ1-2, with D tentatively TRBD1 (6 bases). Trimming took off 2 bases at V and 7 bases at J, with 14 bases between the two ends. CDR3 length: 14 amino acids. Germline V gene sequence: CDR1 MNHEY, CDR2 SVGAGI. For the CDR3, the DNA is TGTGCCAGCAGTTACAGCAGGGGCGCAGGTGGCTACACCTTC. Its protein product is CASSYSRGAGGYTF.

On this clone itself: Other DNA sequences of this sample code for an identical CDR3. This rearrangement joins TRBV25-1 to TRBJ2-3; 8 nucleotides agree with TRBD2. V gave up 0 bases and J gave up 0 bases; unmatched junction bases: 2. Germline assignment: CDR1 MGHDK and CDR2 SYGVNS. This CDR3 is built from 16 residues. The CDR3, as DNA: TGTGCCAGCAGTGAATATCGCGGGGGGAGCACAGATACGCAGTATTTT. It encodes CASSEYRGGSTDTQYF.

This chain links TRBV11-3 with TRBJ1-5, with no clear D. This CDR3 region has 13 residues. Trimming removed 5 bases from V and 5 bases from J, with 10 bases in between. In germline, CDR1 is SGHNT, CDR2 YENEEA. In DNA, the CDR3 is TGTGCCAGCAGCCCCGGGCCCCATCAGCCCCAGCATTTT. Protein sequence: CASSPGPHQPQHF.

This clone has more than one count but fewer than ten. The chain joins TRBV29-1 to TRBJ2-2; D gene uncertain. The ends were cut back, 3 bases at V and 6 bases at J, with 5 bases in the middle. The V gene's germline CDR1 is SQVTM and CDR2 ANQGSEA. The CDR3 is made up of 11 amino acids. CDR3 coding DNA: TGCAGCGTTGATCTGGCCGGGGAGCTGTTTTTT. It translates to CSVDLAGELFF.

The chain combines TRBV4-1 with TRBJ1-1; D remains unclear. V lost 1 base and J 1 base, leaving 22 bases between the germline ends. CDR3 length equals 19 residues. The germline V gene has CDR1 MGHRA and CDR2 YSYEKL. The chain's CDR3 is CASSQAEITALTSNTEAFF. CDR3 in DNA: TGCGCCAGCAGCCAAGCGGAAATCACTGCCCTTACCTCGAACACTGAAGCTTTCTTT.

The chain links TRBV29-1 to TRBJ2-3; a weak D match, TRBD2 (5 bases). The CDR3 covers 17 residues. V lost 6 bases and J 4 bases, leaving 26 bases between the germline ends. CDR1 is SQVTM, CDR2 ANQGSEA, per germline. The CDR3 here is CSVAGLRATPRADTQYF. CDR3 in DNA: TGCAGCGTCGCCGGACTCCGGGCCACCCCGCGCGCAGATACGCAGTATTTT.

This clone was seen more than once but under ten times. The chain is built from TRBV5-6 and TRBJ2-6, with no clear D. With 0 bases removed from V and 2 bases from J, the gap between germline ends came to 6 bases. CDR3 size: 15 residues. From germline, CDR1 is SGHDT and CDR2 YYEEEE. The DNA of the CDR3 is TGTGCCAGCAGCTTGGCCTTAACTGGGGCCAACGTCCTGACTTTC. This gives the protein CASSLALTGANVLTF.

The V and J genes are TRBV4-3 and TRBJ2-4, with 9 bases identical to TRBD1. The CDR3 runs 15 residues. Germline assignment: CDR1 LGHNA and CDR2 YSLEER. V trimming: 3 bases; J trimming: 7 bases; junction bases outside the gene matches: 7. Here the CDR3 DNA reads TGCGCCAGCAGCCAGGACAGGGGAGGGGTGAACATTCAGTACTTC. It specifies CASSQDRGGVNIQYF.

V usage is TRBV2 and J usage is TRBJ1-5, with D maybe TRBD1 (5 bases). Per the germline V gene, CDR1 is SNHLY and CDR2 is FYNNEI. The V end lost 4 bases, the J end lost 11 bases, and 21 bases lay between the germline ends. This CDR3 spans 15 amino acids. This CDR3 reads CASSVVSPSPGTQHF. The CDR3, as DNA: TGTGCCAGCAGTGTGGTCAGCCCTTCCCCAGGGACCCAGCATTTT.

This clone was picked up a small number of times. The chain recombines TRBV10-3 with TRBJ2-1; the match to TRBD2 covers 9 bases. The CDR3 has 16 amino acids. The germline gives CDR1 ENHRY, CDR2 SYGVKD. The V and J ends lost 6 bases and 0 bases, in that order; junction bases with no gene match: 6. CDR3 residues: CAISPNSGSSYNEQFF. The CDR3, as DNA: TGTGCCATCAGCCCCAATAGCGGGAGCTCCTACAATGAGCAGTTCTTC.

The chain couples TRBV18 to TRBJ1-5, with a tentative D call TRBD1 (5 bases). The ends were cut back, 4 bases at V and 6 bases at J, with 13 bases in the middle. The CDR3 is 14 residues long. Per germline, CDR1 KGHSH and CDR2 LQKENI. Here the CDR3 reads CASSQAGQGQPQHF. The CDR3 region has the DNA TGTGCCAGCTCACAAGCAGGGCAAGGTCAGCCCCAGCATTTT.

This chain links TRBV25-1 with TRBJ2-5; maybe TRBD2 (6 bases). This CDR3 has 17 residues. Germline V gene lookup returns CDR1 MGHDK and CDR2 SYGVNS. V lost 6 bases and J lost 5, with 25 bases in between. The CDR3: CASSERTGTPGVETQYF. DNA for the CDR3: TGTGCCAGCAGCGAACGTACCGGGACTCCCGGCGTGGAGACCCAGTACTTC.

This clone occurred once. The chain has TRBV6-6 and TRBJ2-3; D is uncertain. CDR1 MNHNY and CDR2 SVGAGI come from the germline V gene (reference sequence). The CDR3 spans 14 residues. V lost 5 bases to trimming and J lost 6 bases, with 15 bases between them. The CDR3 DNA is TGTGCCAGCAGTCCGACCTTCGACTCGGATACGCAGTATTTT. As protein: CASSPTFDSDTQYF.

In DNA form, the CDR3 reads TGCGCCAGCAGCTTCATCGTACAAGAGACCCAGTACTTC. Amino acid sequence: CASSFIVQETQYF. The chain employs TRBV5-1 and TRBJ2-5; D unresolved. CDR1 SGHRS and CDR2 YFSETQ come from the germline V gene. The length of the CDR3 is 13 residues. Trimming took 2 bases from V and 2 from J, leaving 7 bases between them. The full variable domain, with the rest looked up from reference TRBV5-1 and TRBJ2-5, is KAGVTQTPRYLIKTRGQQVTLSCSPISGHRSVSWYQQTPGQGLQFLFEYFSETQRNKGNFPGRFSGRQFSNSRSEMNVSTLELGDSALYLCASSFIVQETQYFGPGTRLLVL.

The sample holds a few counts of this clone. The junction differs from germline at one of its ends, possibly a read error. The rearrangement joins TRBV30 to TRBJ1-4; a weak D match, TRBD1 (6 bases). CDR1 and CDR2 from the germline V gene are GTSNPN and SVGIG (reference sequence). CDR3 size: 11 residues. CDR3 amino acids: CAWSVRDRPLF. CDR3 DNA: TGTGCCTGGAGTGTTCGAGACAGGCCGCTTTTT.

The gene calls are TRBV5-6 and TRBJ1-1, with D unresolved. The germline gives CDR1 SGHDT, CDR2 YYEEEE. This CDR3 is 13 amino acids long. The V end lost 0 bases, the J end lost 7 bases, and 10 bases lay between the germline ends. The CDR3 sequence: CASSLVDTLEAFF. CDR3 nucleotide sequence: TGTGCCAGCAGCTTGGTTGATACTCTTGAAGCTTTCTTT.

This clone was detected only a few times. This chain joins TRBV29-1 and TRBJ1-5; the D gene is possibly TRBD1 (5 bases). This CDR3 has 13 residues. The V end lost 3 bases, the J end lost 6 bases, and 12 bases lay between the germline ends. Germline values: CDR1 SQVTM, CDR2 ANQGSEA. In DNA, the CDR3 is TGCAGCGTTGAGGAGAGGAGGGGTCAGCCCCAGCATTTT. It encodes CSVEERRGQPQHF. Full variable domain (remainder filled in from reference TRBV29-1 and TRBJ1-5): SAVISQKPSRDICQRGTSLTIQCQVDSQVTMMFWYRQQPGQSLTLIATANQGSEATYESGFVIDKFPISRPNLTFSTLTVSNMSPEDSSIYLCSVEERRGQPQHFGDGTRLSIL.